Included here is one TCR beta chain sequence, with context. The antigen remains undetermined. This entry comes from a study of CD8+CD57+ T cells in acquired aplastic anemia. In the study overall: Sorted CD4+ and CD8+ cells yielded roughly 3 ug of DNA on average. Study conclusions and caveats: Patients and controls shared around 30 CD8+ CDR3 sequences.

TCR beta VDJ and CDR3 were profiled, and genomic DNA was the template. TCRdb redid the calling of the reads with MiXCR, one entry per CDR3 protein. The table has 50,000 to 65,000 distinct CDR3 sequences, around 50% seen once. Trimming cost V 0 bases and J 0 bases; bases outside gene matches: 4. Germline V gene data show CDR1 as SGHRS and CDR2 as YFSETQ. This CDR3 is 17 amino acids long. The chain is built from TRBV5-1 and TRBJ2-7; 12 nucleotides agree with TRBD2. The sample consisted of sorted CD4+, CD8+, or CD8+CD57+ T cells (not recorded which) from PBMCs. The sequence was collected from a human donor in good health, serving as a control. CDR3 DNA: TGCGCCAGCAGCTTGGCCGGGACTAGCGGGTCCTCCTACGAGCAGTACTTC. Protein product: CASSLAGTSGSSYEQYF.